This entry lists 17 T cell receptor beta chains sequenced from one sample in a study of high-grade serous ovarian cancer treatment subgroups. Tumor tissue was taken before any definitive surgery or chemotherapy was given. Data came from immunoSEQ multiplex PCR; TCRdb stores just in-frame clones and leaves some out. The repertoire includes approximately 9,400 clones, more than 65% of them detected once, and around 4% sits in the top ten. Sequencing used tumor tissue. The receptors come from a human donor with high-grade serous ovarian cancer.

V usage is TRBV28 and J usage is TRBJ1-3; D might be TRBD1 (5 bases). Per the germline V gene, CDR1 is MDHEN and CDR2 is SYDVKM. The CDR3 is 14 residues long. The V and J ends lost 6 bases and 3 bases respectively, with 12 bases between them. The CDR3, as DNA: TGTGCCAGCAGGACGGGGGGAGTTGGAAACACCATATATTTT. This sequence encodes CASRTGGVGNTIYF.

J is TRBJ2-1 and V is TRBV4-2; 9 bases map to TRBD2. The germline CDR1 and CDR2 sequences are LGHNA and YNFKEQ. V lost 3 bases, J lost 0 bases, and 6 bases stayed unmatched. The CDR3 spans 17 residues. CDR3 residues: CASSHPLAGSSYNEQFF. CDR3 bases: TGTGCCAGCAGCCACCCCCTAGCGGGAAGCTCCTACAATGAGCAGTTCTTC.

The rearrangement links TRBV18 to TRBJ2-6; D unresolved. Germline V gives CDR1 KGHSH, CDR2 LQKENI. V lost 6 bases and J lost 0, with 6 bases in between. CDR3 length equals 14 residues. CDR3 bases: TGTGCCAGCTCCCGTGACTCTGGGGCCAACGTCCTGACTTTC. Translated: CASSRDSGANVLTF.

The genes are TRBV7-8 and TRBJ2-7; D ambiguous. This CDR3 spans 11 amino acids. Germline V lookup: CDR1 SGHVS, CDR2 FQNEAQ. With 5 bases removed from V and 4 bases from J, the gap between germline ends came to 6 bases. CDR3 amino acids: CASSRAYEQYF. The CDR3 region has the DNA TGTGCCAGCAGCCGGGCGTACGAGCAGTACTTC. The full variable domain, in which reference TRBV7-8 and TRBJ2-7 provide the parts outside the CDR3, is GAGVSQSPRYKVAKRGQDVALRCDPISGHVSLFWYQQALGQGPEFLTYFQNEAQLDKSGLPSDRFFAERPEGSVSTLKIQRTQQEDSAVYLCASSRAYEQYFGPGTRLTVT.

V and J are TRBV18 and TRBJ2-7; 13 bases agree with TRBD2. CDR1 is KGHSH and CDR2 is LQKENI in the germline V gene. The trim removed 6 bases at V and 6 bases at J, leaving 11 bases unmatched. The CDR3 loop spans 16 amino acids. As DNA, the CDR3 is TGTGCCAGCTCCCTGGGACTAGCGGGAACCCTCGGCGAGCAGTACTTC. This sequence encodes CASSLGLAGTLGEQYF.

This clone has just a few counts. The V call is TRBV12-5, the J call TRBJ2-1; 10 bases match TRBD2. CDR1 and CDR2 from the germline V gene are LGHNT and FRNRAP. J gave up 9 bases and V 1 base, and 9 bases lay outside the gene matches. This CDR3 contains 16 residues. CDR3 bases: TGTGCTAGTGGTTTGGAAGTCCTAGCGGGAGTAGTTGAGCAGTTCTTC. Protein product: CASGLEVLAGVVEQFF.

V gene TRBV18 combines with J gene TRBJ2-1; D is perhaps TRBD2 (7 bases). V dropped 3 bases and J dropped 4 bases, with 13 bases sitting between them. Germline CDR1 is KGHSH and CDR2 is LQKENI. This CDR3 has 15 amino acids. CDR3 sequence (DNA): TGTGCCAGCTCACCCGGACTAGGGGGTTACAATGAGCAGTTCTTC. Protein sequence: CASSPGLGGYNEQFF. The whole variable domain, filled in from reference TRBV18 and TRBJ2-1, reads NAGVMQNPRHLVRRRGQEARLRCSPMKGHSHVYWYRQLPEEGLKFMVYLQKENIIDESGMPKERFSAEFPKEGPSILRIQQVVRGDSAAYFCASSPGLGGYNEQFFGPGTRLTVL.

This rearrangement joins TRBV7-6 to TRBJ1-1; 10 nucleotides agree with TRBD1. The V segment lost 5 bases and the J segment 4 bases; nucleotides outside the gene matches: 10. The CDR3 totals 16 residues. Germline V gene sequence: CDR1 SGHVS, CDR2 FNYEAQ. The CDR3 region has the DNA TGTGCCAGCAGCACCCGGGACAGGGGTTTCGGCACTGAAGCTTTCTTT. It specifies CASSTRDRGFGTEAFF.

A word on this clone: One end of the junction varies from germline; a read error may be responsible. The V gene is TRBV20-1, the J gene TRBJ2-7, with 9 bases identical to TRBD1. Germline-derived CDR1 and CDR2 are DFQATT and SNEGSKA (reference sequence). The CDR3 has 10 amino acids. The CDR3 here is CSAGDRATLF. Here the CDR3 DNA reads TGCAGTGCTGGGGACAGGGCTACCCTCTTC.

The chain has TRBV4-1 and TRBJ1-1; D not certain. This CDR3 comprises 12 residues. Germline assignment: CDR1 MGHRA and CDR2 YSYEKL. V was trimmed by 6 bases and J by 1 base, leaving 6 bases between them. Written as DNA, the CDR3 is TGCGCCAGCAGGGGCTCGAACACTGAAGCTTTCTTT. Protein sequence: CASRGSNTEAFF.

V and J are TRBV11-2 and TRBJ2-4, with a possible D match to TRBD1 (6 bases). Trimming stripped 5 bases from V and 6 bases from J, with 11 bases between. CDR1 is SGHAT, CDR2 FQNNGV, per germline. The CDR3 covers 13 residues. The CDR3 DNA sequence: TGTGCCAGCAGCCCACAGGACAGAAACATTCAGTACTTC. Amino acid sequence: CASSPQDRNIQYF.

Within the sample, this clone is medium-sized. The chain combines TRBV6-5 with TRBJ1-1, with no clear D. CDR1 is MNHEY, CDR2 SVGAGI, per germline. The CDR3 runs to 12 residues. Trimming took 2 bases from V and 7 from J, leaving 8 bases between them. CDR3: CASSYGTYEAFF. CDR3 DNA: TGTGCCAGCAGTTACGGTACATATGAAGCTTTCTTT.

The chain combines TRBV6-1 with TRBJ2-3, with 9 bases aligning to TRBD2. V lost 8 bases and J lost 5; bases outside the gene matches: 11. The CDR3 length is 15 residues. Germline V gene sequence: CDR1 MNHNS, CDR2 SASEGT. The CDR3, as DNA: TGTGCCAGCTTGGGGACGGGAGCGGGGGGAGATACGCAGTATTTT. It yields the protein CASLGTGAGGDTQYF.

This clone was recorded a few times. The chain recombines TRBV19 with TRBJ2-1; unclear D gene. The germline CDR1 and CDR2 sequences are LNHDA and SQIVND (reference sequence). The CDR3 loop spans 12 amino acids. V was trimmed by 3 bases and J by 6 bases, leaving 6 bases between them. The CDR3 here is CASSISRNEQFF. The CDR3, as DNA: TGTGCCAGTAGTATCAGTCGCAATGAGCAGTTCTTC.

By share, this clone ranks as medium-sized. Other DNA sequences within the sample encode an identical CDR3. The V call is TRBV19, the J call TRBJ1-5; D is possibly TRBD1 (5 bases). CDR1 and CDR2 from the germline V gene are LNHDA and SQIVND (reference sequence). The ends were cut back, 5 bases at V and 5 bases at J, with 10 bases in the middle. The CDR3 totals 13 residues. This CDR3 reads CASSPRGHQPQHF. CDR3 coding DNA: TGTGCCAGTAGTCCCCGGGGACATCAGCCCCAGCATTTT.

This chain uses TRBV19 with TRBJ2-5, with D possibly being TRBD2 (6 bases). This CDR3 has 14 amino acids. The germline V and J ends were trimmed by 5 bases and 2 bases, with 12 bases remaining between them. CDR1 and CDR2 from the germline V gene are LNHDA and SQIVND (reference sequence). The CDR3 protein is CASSPRAGQETQYF. The CDR3 DNA follows: TGTGCCAGTAGTCCTAGGGCGGGGCAAGAGACCCAGTACTTC.

This clone was counted a few times. This rearrangement joins TRBV6-5 to TRBJ2-5; TRBD1 or TRBD2 may be the D gene (6 bases each). V gave up 5 bases and J gave up 4 bases, with 17 bases separating them. This CDR3 spans 15 amino acids. In germline, CDR1 is MNHEY, CDR2 SVGAGI. CDR3 DNA: TGTGCCAGCAGTCCCTTATGGGGGGCTGGAGAGACCCAGTACTTC. It translates to CASSPLWGAGETQYF.